This T cell receptor (beta chain) was captured in a study of siplizumab effects on memory and regulatory T cells. The CDR3 is 17 residues long. Per germline, CDR1 MNHEY and CDR2 SMNVEV (reference sequence). Trimming took 6 bases from V and 2 from J; bases not matched to a gene: 10. This clone came up once. Its antigen is not known. Every sample had 80,000 to 100,000 of its TCR templates assayed. Produced via immunoSEQ multiplex PCR; TCRdb's table is partial and in-frame only. The repertoire holds about 100,000 clones, with about 93% as singletons. Whole-study results and caveats: Proliferating Tregs from siplizumab cultures lacked functional confirmation of suppression. Contribution to the alloresponse seemed major for naive T cells, which also seemed more diverse than memory cells.

Material: non-Treg CD4+ T cells sorted from blood. The sequence derives from a human donor in good health. The chain is built from TRBV27 and TRBJ2-3, with 11 nucleotides matching TRBD2. CDR3 protein: CASSDTRLAGTTDTQYF. CDR3 coding DNA: TGTGCCAGCAGCGATACAAGACTAGCGGGAACCACAGATACGCAGTATTTT.